This T cell receptor (beta chain) was identified in a study of blood T cell repertoires in COVID-19. Across the whole study: Donors in the United States, Italy and Spain gave samples during acute or convalescent COVID-19. T cells, B-cell-depleted T cells, or PBMCs provided the cDNA or gDNA that served as material.

In the original analysis: Counts of nucleated cells, estimated from reference gene primer amplification, were obtained. Sequencing used immunoSEQ multiplex PCR; TCRdb keeps in-frame clones, though not all of them. The DNA was the basis for D and trimming; V, J and clone size are from that table. The top ten hold roughly 8% of the sample, which has around 190,000 clones, about 85% seen once. The clonotype was recovered from a woman aged 55-70 years with acute or convalescent COVID-19. Sequencing input: peripheral blood.

CDR3 in DNA: TGTGCCAGCAGTTTCTCCCTAACAGGGACGTCAGAGACCCAGTACTTC. This translates into CASSFSLTGTSETQYF. V gene TRBV27 combines with J gene TRBJ2-5; tentative D call: TRBD1 (6 bases). Germline V gene sequence: CDR1 MNHEY, CDR2 SMNVEV (reference sequence). The length of the CDR3 is 16 residues. V was cut by 3 bases and J by 4 bases, with 18 bases left in between.